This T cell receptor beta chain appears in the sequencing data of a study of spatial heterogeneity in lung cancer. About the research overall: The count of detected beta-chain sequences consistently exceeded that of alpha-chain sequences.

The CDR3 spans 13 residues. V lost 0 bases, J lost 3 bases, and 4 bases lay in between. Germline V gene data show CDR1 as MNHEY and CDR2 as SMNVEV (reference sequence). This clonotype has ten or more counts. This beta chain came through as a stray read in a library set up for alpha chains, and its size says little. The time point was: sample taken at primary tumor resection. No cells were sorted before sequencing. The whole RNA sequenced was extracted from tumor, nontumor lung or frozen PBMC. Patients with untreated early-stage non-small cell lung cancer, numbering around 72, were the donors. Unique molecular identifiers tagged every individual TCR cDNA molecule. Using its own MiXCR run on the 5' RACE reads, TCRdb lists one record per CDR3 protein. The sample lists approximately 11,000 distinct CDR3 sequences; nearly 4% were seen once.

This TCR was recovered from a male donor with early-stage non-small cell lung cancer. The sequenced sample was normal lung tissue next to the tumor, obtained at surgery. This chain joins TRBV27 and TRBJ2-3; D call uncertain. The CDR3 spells CASSLSKTDTQYF. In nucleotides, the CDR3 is TGTGCCAGCAGTTTATCGAAGACAGATACGCAGTATTTT.